The 30 T cell receptor beta chains below all came from one sample that was sequenced in a study of Ad26.COV2.S vaccination and SARS-CoV-2 variants. Using immunoSEQ multiplex PCR, the repertoire was profiled, and TCRdb retains in-frame clones only, with some absent. The sample lists about 370,000 clones; 88% were seen once. The treatment was: roughly 20 received Ad26.COV2.S at low or high dose, single or two shots; about 5 received placebo; per-sample allocation not given. Samples came from day 63 after the first vaccine or placebo injection. The sample consisted of peripheral blood, taken in a trial of Ad26.COV2.S vaccine versus placebo. The source of these receptors is a person between 18 and 65 years old who received the Ad26.COV2.S COVID-19 vaccine or a placebo.

The CDR3 coding sequence is TGTGCCAGCAGTTTGGCGGCCACAGATACGCAGTATTTT. Translated, it gives CASSLAATDTQYF. The chain has TRBV12-3 or TRBV12-4 and TRBJ2-3; D is undetermined. This CDR3 has 13 residues. Trimming took off 3 bases at V and 2 bases at J, with 6 bases between the two ends.

This rearrangement joins TRBV6-5 to TRBJ2-7; no reliable D call. Trimming pared 6 bases from V and 3 bases from J, leaving 6 bases between. Germline CDR1 reads MNHEY; CDR2 reads SVGAGI. The CDR3 totals 11 residues. CDR3 sequence (DNA): TGTGCCAGCAGCGAGAGCTACGAGCAGTACTTC. It translates to CASSESYEQYF.

The chain carries TRBV5-4 and TRBJ2-3; TRBD2 aligns across 8 bases. After removal of 3 bases from V and 1 base from J, the junction contained 7 bases not matched to a gene. The germline gives CDR1 SGHNT, CDR2 YYREEE (reference sequence). The CDR3 is made up of 16 amino acids. The CDR3 spells CASSSSGGFRTDTQYF. The CDR3 nucleotides read TGTGCCAGCAGCTCCAGCGGGGGTTTCCGCACAGATACGCAGTATTTT. Using reference TRBV5-4 and TRBJ2-3 for the parts outside the CDR3, the full variable domain is ETGVTQSPTHLIKTRGQQVTLRCSSQSGHNTVSWYQQALGQGPQFIFQYYREEENGRGNFPPRFSGLQFPNYSSELNVNALELDDSALYLCASSSSGGFRTDTQYFGPGTRLTVL.

The chain carries TRBV5-4 and TRBJ2-7; D ambiguous. The CDR3 contains 13 residues. The V gene's germline CDR1 is SGHNT and CDR2 YYREEE (reference sequence). V was trimmed by 4 bases and J by 6 bases, leaving 14 bases between them. DNA of the CDR3: TGTGCCAGCAGCCACCCCATCGGACGCGAGCAGTACTTC. Protein: CASSHPIGREQYF. The full variable domain, with the rest looked up from reference TRBV5-4 and TRBJ2-7, is ETGVTQSPTHLIKTRGQQVTLRCSSQSGHNTVSWYQQALGQGPQFIFQYYREEENGRGNFPPRFSGLQFPNYSSELNVNALELDDSALYLCASSHPIGREQYFGPGTRLTVT.

V usage is TRBV19 and J usage is TRBJ2-2, with a possible D match to TRBD1 (5 bases). The CDR3 runs 16 residues. The germline V gene encodes CDR1 LNHDA and CDR2 SQIVND (reference sequence). The V end lost 6 bases, the J end lost 3 bases, and 17 bases lay between the germline ends. CDR3 residues: CASRIWTRVDTGELFF. In nucleotides, the CDR3 is TGTGCCAGTAGGATCTGGACCAGGGTGGACACCGGGGAGCTGTTTTTT.

This clone was seen a single time. Other DNA sequences of this sample code for an identical CDR3. The rearrangement links TRBV18 to TRBJ1-3, with D uncertain. Germline lookup yields CDR1 KGHSH and CDR2 LQKENI. There are 14 residues in the CDR3. V was shortened by 0 bases and J by 4 bases, with 7 bases between the two germline ends. The CDR3 sequence: CASSPPGSGNTIYF. CDR3 coding DNA: TGTGCCAGCTCACCACCGGGATCCGGAAACACCATATATTTT. Looking up the rest from reference TRBV18 and TRBJ1-3 gives the full variable domain: NAGVMQNPRHLVRRRGQEARLRCSPMKGHSHVYWYRQLPEEGLKFMVYLQKENIIDESGMPKERFSAEFPKEGPSILRIQQVVRGDSAAYFCASSPPGSGNTIYFGEGSWLTVV.

This clone showed up just a few times. The chain combines TRBV7-2 with TRBJ2-7, with 7 bases fitting TRBD1. After removal of 4 bases from V and 5 bases from J, the junction contained 11 bases not matched to a gene. Germline CDR1 reads SGHTA; CDR2 reads FQGNSA. This CDR3 contains 15 residues. The CDR3 loop reads CASSWAGTANDEQYF. CDR3 bases: TGTGCCAGCAGCTGGGCCGGGACAGCGAATGACGAGCAGTACTTC.

The J gene is TRBJ1-1, the V gene TRBV2, with D possibly being TRBD1 (5 bases). The CDR3 covers 15 residues. Germline V lookup: CDR1 SNHLY, CDR2 FYNNEI. V was trimmed by 1 base and J by 1 base, leaving 10 bases between them. CDR3 DNA: TGTGCCAGCAGTGAAGTCGGGGGGGAGAACACTGAAGCTTTCTTT. It is translated as CASSEVGGENTEAFF.

This chain uses TRBV7-9 with TRBJ2-7; TRBD1 agrees at 9 bases. This CDR3 contains 13 residues. From germline, CDR1 is SEHNR and CDR2 FQNEAQ (reference sequence). Trimming took 3 bases from V and 9 from J; bases not matched to a gene: 6. CDR3: CASSFGQGTRQYF. The CDR3 nucleotides read TGTGCCAGCAGCTTCGGACAGGGGACAAGGCAGTACTTC.

V gene TRBV6-5 combines with J gene TRBJ2-7; 9 nucleotides match TRBD2. With V trimmed by 6 bases and J by 0 bases, 6 bases remained unmatched. CDR1 is MNHEY, CDR2 SVGAGI, per germline. The CDR3 length is 15 residues. The DNA of the CDR3 is TGTGCCAGCAGCCCCAGCGGGGGGCCCTCCTACGAGCAGTACTTC. Protein product: CASSPSGGPSYEQYF.

The rearrangement uses TRBV2 and TRBJ1-5; TRBD1 is a possible D gene (6 bases). Looked up from germline, CDR1 is SNHLY and CDR2 is FYNNEI. V was cut by 6 bases and J by 3 bases, with 9 bases left in between. This CDR3 comprises 13 residues. The CDR3 nucleotides are TGTGCCAGCAGGTCAGGGGCCAATCAGCCCCAGCATTTT. Residues: CASRSGANQPQHF.

The J gene is TRBJ2-3, the V gene TRBV5-5; D is unclear. The CDR3 runs to 15 residues. V was trimmed by 0 bases and J by 3 bases, leaving 11 bases between them. Looked up from germline, CDR1 is SGHKS and CDR2 is YYEKEE (reference sequence). CDR3 sequence: CASSLDSLWTDTQYF. Written as DNA, the CDR3 is TGTGCCAGCAGCTTGGATTCCCTTTGGACAGATACGCAGTATTTT.

The chain employs TRBV5-5 and TRBJ2-2, with D tentatively TRBD1 (7 bases). Germline V gives CDR1 SGHKS, CDR2 YYEKEE (reference sequence). The CDR3 has 16 residues. V gave up 4 bases and J gave up 5 bases, with 18 bases separating them. The DNA of the CDR3 is TGTGCCAGCAGCACCGCGGGACAGTTTTGGACCGGGGAGCTGTTTTTT. Translating gives CASSTAGQFWTGELFF.

The chain links TRBV5-6 to TRBJ2-5, with D maybe TRBD2 (7 bases). Germline V gene data show CDR1 as SGHDT and CDR2 as YYEEEE. Between the trimmed V and J ends, which lost 1 base and 4 bases, there was a span of 11 bases. This CDR3 is built from 14 residues. The CDR3 DNA sequence: TGTGCCAGCAGCTTGTTTGGGGGGGCAGAGACCCAGTACTTC. Translated: CASSLFGGAETQYF.

This clone was detected only a few times. The V and J genes are TRBV7-9 and TRBJ1-2, with 8 bases fitting TRBD1. Germline V gives CDR1 SEHNR, CDR2 FQNEAQ (reference sequence). The CDR3 is 13 amino acids. The V and J ends lost 6 bases and 4 bases, in that order; junction bases with no gene match: 4. The CDR3 is CASRPGGSYGYTF. CDR3 sequence (DNA): TGTGCCAGCAGACCAGGGGGCAGCTATGGCTACACCTTC.

The CDR3 bases are TGTGCCAGCAGCTTGGAGGGGCCCCGCTTTGGTGAGACCCAGTACTTC. This codes for CASSLEGPRFGETQYF. The gene calls are TRBV5-5 and TRBJ2-5; the D gene is possibly TRBD1 (5 bases). V was cut by 0 bases and J by 5 bases, with 17 bases left in between. CDR1 is SGHKS and CDR2 is YYEKEE in the germline V gene (reference sequence). CDR3 size: 16 residues.

This chain connects TRBV6-2 or TRBV6-3 to TRBJ2-7; the D call may be TRBD1 or TRBD2 (5 bases each). Germline values: CDR1 MNHEY, CDR2 SVGEGT. The CDR3 is 13 residues long. V was pared by 1 base and J by 6 bases, with 10 bases between. The CDR3 DNA follows: TGTGCCAGCAGTTACTTCCGAGGGGCCGAGCAGTACTTC. Translation gives CASSYFRGAEQYF.

The V gene is TRBV6-2 or TRBV6-3, the J gene TRBJ1-1, with 7 bases aligning to TRBD1. V shed 6 bases, J shed 11 bases, and the junction held 6 bases outside the gene matches. The CDR3 runs to 11 residues. Germline CDR1 MNHEY, CDR2 SVGEGT. The CDR3 region has the DNA TGTGCCAGCAGCCTACAGGGGTACGCTTTCTTT. Its protein product is CASSLQGYAFF.

This clone was observed many times. CDR3 DNA: TGTGCCAGCAGCTGGCAGCGGGGGGGCCTCAATGAGCAGTTCTTC. Translated, it gives CASSWQRGGLNEQFF. The V gene is TRBV13, the J gene TRBJ2-1, with 10 bases lining up with TRBD2. The CDR3 runs 15 residues. Germline V gene sequence: CDR1 PRHDT, CDR2 FYEKMQ (reference sequence). J was trimmed by 6 bases and V by 4 bases; bases with no gene match: 6.

The rearrangement joins TRBV30 to TRBJ1-6; the D is unclear. CDR3 length: 11 residues. The V and J ends lost 5 bases and 10 bases respectively, with 9 bases between them. Germline CDR1 reads GTSNPN; CDR2 reads SVGIG (reference sequence). CDR3 sequence (DNA): TGTGCCTGGGAGGTAGGATCACCCCTCCACTTT. It yields the protein CAWEVGSPLHF.

The chain is built from TRBV7-5 and TRBJ2-6; TRBD2 reflects the table's D call only, with no check against the DNA. TRBV7-5 is tagged as a pseudogene. The CDR3 is made up of 13 amino acids. CDR3 loop: CARFLSGANVLTF. The DNA for the CDR3 is TGTGCCAGATTTCTAAGTGGGGCCAACGTCCTGACTTTC.

This chain connects TRBV19 to TRBJ1-4; D not certain. Germline V gives CDR1 LNHDA, CDR2 SQIVND (reference sequence). V lost 3 bases and J 0 bases, leaving 8 bases between the germline ends. This CDR3 contains 15 residues. CDR3 amino acids: CASSILQATNEKLFF. CDR3 sequence (DNA): TGTGCCAGTAGTATCCTCCAAGCAACTAATGAAAAACTGTTTTTT.

In its sample, this clone was seen a few times. The chain carries TRBV10-3 and TRBJ2-1; no firm D call. V lost 0 bases, J lost 4 bases, and 13 bases lay in between. The CDR3 is 16 amino acids. Per the germline V gene, CDR1 is ENHRY and CDR2 is SYGVKD. The CDR3 region is CAISESAAGAYNEQFF. CDR3 DNA: TGTGCCATCAGTGAGTCGGCGGCAGGAGCATACAATGAGCAGTTCTTC.

In its sample, this clone was seen a few times. The rearrangement joins TRBV11-2 to TRBJ2-7; the match to TRBD2 covers 11 bases. J was trimmed by 4 bases and V by 3 bases; bases with no gene match: 8. This CDR3 comprises 16 residues. From germline, CDR1 is SGHAT and CDR2 FQNNGV. The CDR3 DNA sequence: TGTGCCAGCAGCTTCCTTGCTAGCGGGGGGTCGTACGAGCAGTACTTC. It codes for CASSFLASGGSYEQYF.

The chain recombines TRBV6-5 with TRBJ1-2, with a possible D match to TRBD1 (5 bases). The germline V gene has CDR1 MNHEY and CDR2 SVGAGI. This CDR3 contains 14 residues. V was trimmed by 2 bases and J by 0 bases, leaving 7 bases between them. In nucleotides, the CDR3 is TGTGCCAGCAGTTACCAGGGAGCTAACTATGGCTACACCTTC. It codes for CASSYQGANYGYTF.

The V gene is TRBV6-5, the J gene TRBJ2-7, with D perhaps matching TRBD1 or TRBD2 (5 bases each). The CDR3 runs 15 residues. The V end lost 0 bases, the J end lost 4 bases, and 13 bases lay between the germline ends. Germline V gene lookup returns CDR1 MNHEY and CDR2 SVGAGI. CDR3 region: CASSYSAGSGYEQYF. CDR3 nucleotides: TGTGCCAGCAGTTACTCTGCAGGGAGTGGATACGAGCAGTACTTC.

The chain employs TRBV18 and TRBJ2-7, with D tentatively TRBD1 (5 bases). Germline V gene lookup returns CDR1 KGHSH and CDR2 LQKENI. This CDR3 has 15 amino acids. V shed 5 bases and J shed 1 base, with 15 bases lying between them. This CDR3 reads CASSKTVMGSYEQYF. The CDR3, as DNA: TGTGCCAGCTCAAAGACAGTTATGGGGTCCTACGAGCAGTACTTC.

This sequence joins TRBV12-3 or TRBV12-4 and TRBJ1-2; D remains ambiguous. V lost 4 bases to trimming and J lost 6 bases, with 9 bases between them. The CDR3 is made up of 12 amino acids. CDR3 bases: TGTGCCAGCAGTTCCCGTTACGATGGCTACACCTTC. Translation gives CASSSRYDGYTF.

The chain recombines TRBV6-6 with TRBJ1-4; tentative D call: TRBD1 (6 bases). The length of the CDR3 is 19 residues. Trimming removed 5 bases at V and 7 bases at J, with 29 bases between. Germline V lookup: CDR1 MNHNY, CDR2 SVGAGI (reference sequence). CDR3 in DNA: TGTGCCAGCAGTCCAACTAGGCCAAAGTACAGGGAGAAGATTGAAAAACTGTTTTTT. Residues: CASSPTRPKYREKIEKLFF.

The chain recombines TRBV4-1 with TRBJ2-2; D perhaps matches TRBD2 (5 bases). The ends were cut back, 1 base at V and 7 bases at J, with 19 bases in the middle. CDR1 is MGHRA and CDR2 is YSYEKL in the germline V gene. This CDR3 contains 17 residues. The CDR3 DNA is TGCGCCAGCAGCCAAGGAGGAGGCAGGACGATGGGCGGGGAGCTGTTTTTT. Its protein product is CASSQGGGRTMGGELFF.